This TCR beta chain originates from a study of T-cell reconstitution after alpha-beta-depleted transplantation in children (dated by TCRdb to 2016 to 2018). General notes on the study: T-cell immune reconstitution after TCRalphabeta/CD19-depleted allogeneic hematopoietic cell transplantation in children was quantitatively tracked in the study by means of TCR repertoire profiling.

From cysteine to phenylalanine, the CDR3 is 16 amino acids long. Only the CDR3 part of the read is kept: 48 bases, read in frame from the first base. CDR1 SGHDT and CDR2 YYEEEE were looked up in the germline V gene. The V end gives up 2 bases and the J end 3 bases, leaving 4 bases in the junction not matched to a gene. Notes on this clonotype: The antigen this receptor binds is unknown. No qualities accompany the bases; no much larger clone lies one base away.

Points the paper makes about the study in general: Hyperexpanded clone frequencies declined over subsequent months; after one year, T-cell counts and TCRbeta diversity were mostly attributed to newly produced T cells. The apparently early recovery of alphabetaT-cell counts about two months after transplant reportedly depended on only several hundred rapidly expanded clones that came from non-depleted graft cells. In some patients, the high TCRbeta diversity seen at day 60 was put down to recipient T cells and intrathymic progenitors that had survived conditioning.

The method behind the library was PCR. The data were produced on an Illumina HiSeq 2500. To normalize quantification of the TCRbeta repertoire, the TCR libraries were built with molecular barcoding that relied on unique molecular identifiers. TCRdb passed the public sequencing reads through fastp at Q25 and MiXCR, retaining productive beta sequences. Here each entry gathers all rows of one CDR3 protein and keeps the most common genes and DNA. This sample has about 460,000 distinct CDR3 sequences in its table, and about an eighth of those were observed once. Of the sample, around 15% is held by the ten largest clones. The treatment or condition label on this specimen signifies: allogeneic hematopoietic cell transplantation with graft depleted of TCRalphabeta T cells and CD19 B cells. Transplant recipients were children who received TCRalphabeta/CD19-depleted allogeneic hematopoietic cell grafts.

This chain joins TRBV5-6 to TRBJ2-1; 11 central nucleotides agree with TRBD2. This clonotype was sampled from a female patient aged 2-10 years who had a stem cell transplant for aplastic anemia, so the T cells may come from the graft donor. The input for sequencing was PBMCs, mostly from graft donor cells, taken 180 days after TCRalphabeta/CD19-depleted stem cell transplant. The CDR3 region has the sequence CASSLTSGGIYNEQFF. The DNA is TGTGCCAGCAGCTTAACTAGCGGGGGAATCTACAATGAGCAGTTCTTC.